This note documents a single T cell receptor beta chain sequence. The entry originates in a study of blood T cell repertoires in COVID-19. About the study: Material from acute and convalescent COVID-19 was sourced from the United States, Italy and Spain. PBMCs, B-cell-depleted T cells, or T cells were the source of the cDNA or gDNA that made up the material.

Authors' analysis steps: Estimated nucleated cell counts came from reference gene primer amplification. The assay was immunoSEQ multiplex PCR, and TCRdb's table has in-frame clones only and misses some. The V and J calls and the clone size are those of that table, but D and trimming were determined from the DNA. The repertoire holds just over 60,000 clones, with 65% to 80% as singletons. Sequencing was done on a sample of peripheral blood. The receptor's source is a woman aged 80 or over with active or convalescent COVID-19.

The CDR3: CASSPSGHTLNYGYTF. The CDR3 nucleotides are TGTGCCAGCAGCCCCTCCGGACATACCCTTAACTATGGCTACACCTTC. V usage is TRBV5-6 and J usage is TRBJ1-2; weak D call: TRBD1 (5 bases). This CDR3 is 16 amino acids long. Germline loops: CDR1 SGHDT, CDR2 YYEEEE. V gave up 4 bases and J gave up 1 base, with 17 bases separating them.